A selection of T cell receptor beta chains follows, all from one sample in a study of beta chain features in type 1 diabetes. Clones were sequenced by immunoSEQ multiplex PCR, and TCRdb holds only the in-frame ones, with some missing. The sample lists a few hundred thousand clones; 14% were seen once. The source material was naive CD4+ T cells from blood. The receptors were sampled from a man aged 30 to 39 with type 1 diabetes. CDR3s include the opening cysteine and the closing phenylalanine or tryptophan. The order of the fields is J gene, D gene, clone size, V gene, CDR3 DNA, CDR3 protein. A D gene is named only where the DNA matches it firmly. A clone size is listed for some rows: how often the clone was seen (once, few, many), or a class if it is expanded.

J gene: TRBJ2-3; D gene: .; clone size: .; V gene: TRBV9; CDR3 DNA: TGTGCCAGCAGCGCAACATTCATCTGGACAGAAACAGATACGCAGTATTTT; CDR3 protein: CASSATFIWTETDTQYF
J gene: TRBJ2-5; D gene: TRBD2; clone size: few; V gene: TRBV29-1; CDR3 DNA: TGCAGCGCCTTGAAAGAGGAGGTCGGGGGGGAGACCCAGTACTTC; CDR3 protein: CSALKEEVGGETQYF
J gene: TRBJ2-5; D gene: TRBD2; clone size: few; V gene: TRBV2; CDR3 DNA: TGTGCCAGCTTGGCTAGCGGTCAAGAGACCCAGTACTTC; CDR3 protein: CASLASGQETQYF
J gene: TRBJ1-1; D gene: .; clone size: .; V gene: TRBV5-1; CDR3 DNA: TGCGCCAGCAGGCCCGGGGGGAACACTGAAGCTTTCTTT; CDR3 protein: CASRPGGNTEAFF
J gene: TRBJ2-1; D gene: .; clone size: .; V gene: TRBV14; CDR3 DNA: TGTGCCAGCAGCCAAGACCCAGCGCCAAGCTCCTACAATGAGCAGTTCTTC; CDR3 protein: CASSQDPAPSSYNEQFF
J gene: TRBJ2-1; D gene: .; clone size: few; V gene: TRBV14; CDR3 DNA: TGTGCCAGCAGCCAAGTTGGCTCGTATAGGGGCAATGAGCAGTTCTTC; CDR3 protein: CASSQVGSYRGNEQFF
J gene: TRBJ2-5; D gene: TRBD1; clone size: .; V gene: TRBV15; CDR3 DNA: TGTGCCACCAACTTAGGGACAGACCAAGAGACCCAGTACTTC; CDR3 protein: CATNLGTDQETQYF
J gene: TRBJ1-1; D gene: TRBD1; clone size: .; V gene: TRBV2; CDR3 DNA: TGTGCCAGCAGTGGGGACAGGGACACTGAAGCTTTCTTT; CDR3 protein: CASSGDRDTEAFF
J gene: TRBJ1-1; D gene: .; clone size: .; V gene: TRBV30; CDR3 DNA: TGTGCCTGGGGGCTTAATCGAGCTTTCTTT; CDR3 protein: CAWGLNRAFF
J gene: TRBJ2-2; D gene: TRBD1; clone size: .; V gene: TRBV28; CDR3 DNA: TGTGCCAGCAGTGCCTACAAGACAGGGGCAATCACCGGGGAGCTGTTTTTT; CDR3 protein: CASSAYKTGAITGELFF
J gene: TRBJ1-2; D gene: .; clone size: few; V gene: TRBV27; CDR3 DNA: TGTGCCAGCAGGATTTACAGGGACGCCGGTGGCTACACCTTC; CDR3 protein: CASRIYRDAGGYTF
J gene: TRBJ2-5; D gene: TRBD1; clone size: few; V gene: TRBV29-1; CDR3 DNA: TGCAGCGTCCACAAGGGACAGGGAGTGGGAGAGACCCAGTACTTC; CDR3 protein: CSVHKGQGVGETQYF
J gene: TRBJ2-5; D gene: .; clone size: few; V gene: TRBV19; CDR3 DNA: TGTGCCAGTAGTAATCGACGACTGGAGACCCAGTACTTC; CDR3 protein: CASSNRRLETQYF
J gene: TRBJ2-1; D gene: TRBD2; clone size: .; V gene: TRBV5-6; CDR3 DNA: TGTGCCAGCAGCGGTGGACTAGCGGGAGGGGGGGACAATGAGCAGTTCTTC; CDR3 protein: CASSGGLAGGGDNEQFF
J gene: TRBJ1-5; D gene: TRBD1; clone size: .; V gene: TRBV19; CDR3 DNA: TGTGCCAGTAGAATAGGTTCCGACAGGGGGAATCAGCCCCAGCATTTT; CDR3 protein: CASRIGSDRGNQPQHF
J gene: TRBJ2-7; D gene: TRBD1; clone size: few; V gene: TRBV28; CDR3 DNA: TGTGCCAGCAACACAGGGGCGACCTACGAGCAGTACTTC; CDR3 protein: CASNTGATYEQYF